This T cell receptor beta chain was sequenced during a study of vaccination effects on CD4 cells after COVID-19. Repertoires were generated with immunoSEQ multiplex PCR, while TCRdb's copy carries only in-frame clones and drops some. The table shows under 80,000 clones, with roughly 73% occurring only once. About this clone: Its antigen is unidentified.

Viral peptide pool expansion of antigen-specific CD4+ T cells preceded sequencing in the ViraFEST assay. Researchers isolated CD4+ T cells once roughly ten days of culture had elapsed. Infection dated between March and December 2020, before the Alpha, Beta and Delta variants reached the United States. The sample consisted of CD4+ T cells from PBMCs cultured with HIV peptides, taken before COVID-19 vaccination. Indicated subset: HIV-1 Nef peptide pool negative control/reference culture. This clonotype was obtained from a human donor who had a prior SARS-CoV-2 infection.

CDR3 nucleotides: TGTGCCAGCACCCCCGGCGCCTTTAGTGGTAGGGAGCTGTTTTTT. It encodes CASTPGAFSGRELFF. The V call is TRBV6-5, the J call TRBJ2-2, with D unresolved. Trimming took 7 bases from V and 9 from J, leaving 21 bases between them. Germline V gene sequence: CDR1 MNHEY, CDR2 SVGAGI. The CDR3 totals 15 residues.